The 15 T cell receptor beta chains below come from one sample, sequenced in a study of T cells in localized non-small cell lung cancer. The protocol was immunoSEQ multiplex PCR, while the TCRdb copy is restricted to in-frame clones and leaves out a portion. The top ten clones hold over 1.5% of a sample with approximately 150,000 clones, about 90% of them seen once. The sequenced sample was peripheral blood, obtained before any cancer treatment. The receptors were gathered from a female donor older than 55 with stage I lung adenocarcinoma.

The chain uses TRBV28 and TRBJ2-1; D is unclear. The CDR3 runs to 11 residues. Germline V gene sequence: CDR1 MDHEN, CDR2 SYDVKM. V lost 8 bases and J lost 3, with 5 bases in between. CDR3 DNA sequence: TGTGCCAGCCGCTTCTACAATGAGCAGTTCTTC. This codes for CASRFYNEQFF. Complete variable domain (other parts from reference TRBV28 and TRBJ2-1): DVKVTQSSRYLVKRTGEKVFLECVQDMDHENMFWYRQDPGLGLRLIYFSYDVKMKEKGDIPEGYSVSREKKERFSLILESASTNQTSMYLCASRFYNEQFFGPGTRLTVL.

The genes are TRBV29-1 and TRBJ2-2; 8 bases are shared with TRBD2. The CDR3 loop spans 14 amino acids. The germline V gene has CDR1 SQVTM and CDR2 ANQGSEA. V was clipped by 5 bases and J by 3 bases; unmatched bases: 5. CDR3 bases: TGCAGCGTTCCCGGGAGGGCCGACACCGGGGAGCTGTTTTTT. Amino acid sequence: CSVPGRADTGELFF.

The gene calls are TRBV18 and TRBJ1-2; 9 nucleotides match TRBD1. The germline CDR1 and CDR2 sequences are KGHSH and LQKENI. The CDR3 has 15 amino acids. With V trimmed by 5 bases and J by 8 bases, 12 bases remained unmatched. The CDR3: CASSNRGQGAEGYTF. Written as DNA, the CDR3 is TGTGCCAGCTCAAACAGGGGGCAAGGGGCGGAAGGCTACACCTTC.

This rearrangement joins TRBV28 to TRBJ2-1; D perhaps matches TRBD1 (6 bases). Germline V gives CDR1 MDHEN, CDR2 SYDVKM. The length of the CDR3 is 17 residues. The V gene lost 4 bases and the J gene lost 0 bases, with 16 bases spanning the gap. The CDR3: CASSSTIQGSSYNEQFF. In nucleotides, the CDR3 is TGTGCCAGCAGTTCAACGATACAGGGATCCTCCTACAATGAGCAGTTCTTC.

This rearrangement joins TRBV18 to TRBJ2-1; weak D call: TRBD2 (6 bases). The CDR3 length is 13 residues. The germline V and J ends were trimmed by 2 bases and 11 bases, with 13 bases remaining between them. The germline CDR1 and CDR2 sequences are KGHSH and LQKENI. The chain's CDR3 is CASSPGGIGKQFF. The DNA of the CDR3 is TGTGCCAGCTCACCAGGCGGGATAGGAAAGCAGTTCTTC.

The table lists this clone with a count of one. The V and J genes are TRBV28 and TRBJ2-5; D gene unclear. CDR1 MDHEN and CDR2 SYDVKM come from the germline V gene. V was shortened by 7 bases and J by 2 bases, with 11 bases between the two germline ends. This CDR3 spans 13 amino acids. CDR3 bases: TGTGCCAGCAACCGCCGGGTTCAAGAGACCCAGTACTTC. Protein product: CASNRRVQETQYF.

The chain couples TRBV7-8 to TRBJ2-5; D gene ambiguous. The germline V and J ends were trimmed by 3 bases and 4 bases, with 9 bases remaining between them. The germline CDR1 and CDR2 sequences are SGHVS and FQNEAQ. The length of the CDR3 is 13 residues. CDR3 sequence reads: CASSFSQRETQYF. The CDR3 DNA reads TGTGCCAGCAGCTTTAGCCAACGAGAGACCCAGTACTTC.

The chain combines TRBV6-5 with TRBJ2-2, with a tentative D call TRBD1 (6 bases). The CDR3 runs 15 residues. Trimming pared 6 bases from V and 2 bases from J, leaving 13 bases between. Germline-derived CDR1 and CDR2 are MNHEY and SVGAGI. The CDR3 loop reads CASRRDTKNTGELFF. DNA of the CDR3: TGTGCCAGCAGAAGGGACACTAAAAACACCGGGGAGCTGTTTTTT.

The CDR3 loop reads CASTNAGGPYEQYF. The CDR3 DNA is TGTGCCAGCACGAATGCGGGAGGGCCCTACGAGCAGTACTTC. J is TRBJ2-7 and V is TRBV6-6; 9 bases align to TRBD2. With V trimmed by 7 bases and J by 2 bases, 6 bases remained unmatched. This CDR3 spans 14 amino acids. Germline V gene lookup returns CDR1 MNHNY and CDR2 SVGAGI (reference sequence).

The chain uses TRBV7-7 and TRBJ2-7; 7 nucleotides match TRBD2. The V gene's germline CDR1 is SSHAT and CDR2 FNYEAQ (reference sequence). Trimming removed 5 bases from V and 2 bases from J; junction bases left unmatched: 6. This CDR3 is 14 amino acids long. CDR3 in DNA: TGTGCCAGCAGCCCCCTGGCGGGGGCCTACGAGCAGTACTTC. This encodes CASSPLAGAYEQYF. The variable domain in full, with the rest retrieved from reference TRBV7-7 and TRBJ2-7, is GAGVSQSPRYKVTKRGQDVTLRCDPISSHATLYWYQQALGQGPEFLTYFNYEAQPDKSGLPSDRFSAERPEGSISTLTIQRTEQRDSAMYRCASSPLAGAYEQYFGPGTRLTVT.

This chain connects TRBV28 to TRBJ2-1; 7 bases are a match to TRBD2. The junction had 7 bases not matched to a gene; V was cut back by 6 bases and J by 2 bases. Germline lookup yields CDR1 MDHEN and CDR2 SYDVKM. The CDR3 sequence is 15 residues long. CDR3 nucleotide sequence: TGTGCCAGCAGCCCGGCGGGAGTTACCTACAATGAGCAGTTCTTC. Translation: CASSPAGVTYNEQFF.

This chain joins TRBV5-1 and TRBJ2-1; the match to TRBD1 covers 10 bases. Trimming took 6 bases from V and 9 from J; bases not matched to a gene: 9. The CDR3 consists of 14 residues. Germline V gene lookup returns CDR1 SGHRS and CDR2 YFSETQ. CDR3 sequence (DNA): TGCGCCAGCACCGGGACAGGGGAGAGAAGTGAGCAGTTCTTC. This sequence encodes CASTGTGERSEQFF. The full variable domain, rest sourced from reference TRBV5-1 and TRBJ2-1, is KAGVTQTPRYLIKTRGQQVTLSCSPISGHRSVSWYQQTPGQGLQFLFEYFSETQRNKGNFPGRFSGRQFSNSRSEMNVSTLELGDSALYLCASTGTGERSEQFFGPGTRLTVL.

The chain joins TRBV7-9 to TRBJ1-1; possibly TRBD1 for D (5 bases). CDR1 SEHNR and CDR2 FQNEAQ come from the germline V gene (reference sequence). The CDR3 spans 14 residues. V was clipped by 8 bases and J by 3 bases, with 16 bases between them. CDR3 DNA: TGTGCCAGCGCGCGGGCGGGGGTGTACACTGAAGCTTTCTTT. Translation: CASARAGVYTEAFF.

The rearrangement uses TRBV30 and TRBJ1-1; tentatively, D is TRBD1 (6 bases). The CDR3 covers 13 residues. The germline V gene encodes CDR1 GTSNPN and CDR2 SVGIG (reference sequence). Trimming shortened V by 5 bases and J by 6 bases, and 16 bases separated the two germline ends. CDR3 sequence (DNA): TGTGCCTGGCAACGATCAGGGGTGGCTGAAGCTTTCTTT. It is translated as CAWQRSGVAEAFF.

The chain employs TRBV13 and TRBJ2-3, with 7 bases lining up with TRBD2. In germline, CDR1 is PRHDT, CDR2 FYEKMQ (reference sequence). The CDR3 runs to 13 residues. Losses at the gene ends were 4 bases for V and 11 bases for J; bases not matched to a gene: 9. CDR3 nucleotide sequence: TGTGCCAGCAGCTCACTAGCGCGGGTTAGGCAGTATTTT. Encoded protein: CASSSLARVRQYF.